Following are 24 T cell receptor beta chains from one sample sequenced in a study of blood T cell repertoires in COVID-19. Produced via immunoSEQ multiplex PCR; TCRdb's table is partial and in-frame only. The sample records around 62,000 clones, 85% being singletons. The sequencing input was peripheral blood. These receptors came from a man between 50 and 59 years old with acute or convalescent COVID-19.

The V and J genes are TRBV4-1 and TRBJ2-7; TRBD2 might be the D (5 bases). Trimming cost V 2 bases and J 2 bases, with 19 bases left between them. Germline assignment: CDR1 MGHRA and CDR2 YSYEKL. The CDR3 contains 17 residues. The CDR3 spells CASSQRLSPGTPYEQYV. Here the CDR3 DNA reads TGCGCCAGCAGCCAACGACTATCGCCGGGAACCCCCTACGAGCAGTACGTC.

The J gene is TRBJ2-1, the V gene TRBV7-3; 9 bases line up with TRBD1. The V gene end was trimmed by 2 bases and the J gene end by 6 bases; junction bases not matched to a gene: 8. In germline, CDR1 is SGHTA, CDR2 FQGTGA. The CDR3 covers 16 residues. The CDR3 sequence: CASSLPGQGGFNEQFF. The CDR3 coding sequence is TGTGCCAGCAGCTTACCGGGACAGGGAGGTTTCAATGAGCAGTTCTTC.

The gene calls are TRBV12-5 and TRBJ1-3; D is possibly TRBD1 (6 bases). From germline, CDR1 is LGHNT and CDR2 FRNRAP. The CDR3 is 16 residues long. The V and J ends lost 5 bases and 2 bases respectively, with 16 bases between them. For the CDR3, the DNA is TGTGCTAGTGGTCCTCCGGACAGTAGGGCTGGAAACACCATATATTTT. It codes for CASGPPDSRAGNTIYF.

This chain joins TRBV9 and TRBJ2-1, with 7 bases matching TRBD2. In germline, CDR1 is SGDLS, CDR2 YYNGEE. The CDR3 consists of 15 residues. J was trimmed by 3 bases and V by 4 bases; bases with no gene match: 7. CDR3 sequence reads: CASSPRLADYNEQFF. CDR3 nucleotides: TGTGCCAGCAGCCCGCGACTAGCCGACTACAATGAGCAGTTCTTC.

This sequence joins TRBV24-1 and TRBJ2-1, with 8 bases aligning to TRBD2. Germline V gives CDR1 KGHDR, CDR2 SFDVKD. The V and J ends lost 4 bases and 10 bases, in that order; junction bases with no gene match: 11. The CDR3 is made up of 15 amino acids. In DNA form, the CDR3 reads TGTGCCACCAGTGACAGGACTAGCCTACTGGTGGAGCAGTTCTTC. It is translated as CATSDRTSLLVEQFF.

The chain joins TRBV30 to TRBJ2-1, with 12 bases fitting TRBD2. The CDR3 spans 15 residues. J gave up 4 bases and V 3 bases, and 4 bases lay outside the gene matches. The germline V gene encodes CDR1 GTSNPN and CDR2 SVGIG (reference sequence). This CDR3 reads CAWRLAGGPYNEQFF. The CDR3 coding sequence is TGTGCCTGGAGGCTAGCGGGGGGGCCTTACAATGAGCAGTTCTTC.

The chain recombines TRBV11-2 with TRBJ2-5, with TRBD1 as a possible D gene (5 bases). V lost 4 bases to trimming and J lost 6 bases, with 18 bases between them. CDR1 and CDR2 from the germline V gene are SGHAT and FQNNGV. This CDR3 is 15 amino acids long. The CDR3 here is CASSSMQGALKTQYF. The CDR3 DNA follows: TGTGCCAGCAGCTCAATGCAAGGGGCCTTGAAGACCCAGTACTTC.

CDR3 nucleotides: TGCGCCAGCAGCCAAGATCGCTCAAGCCCCACCGGGGAGCTGTTTTTT. Amino acid sequence: CASSQDRSSPTGELFF. The chain carries TRBV4-1 and TRBJ2-2; no reliable D call. Trimming removed 0 bases from V and 4 bases from J, with 12 bases in between. The germline CDR1 and CDR2 sequences are MGHRA and YSYEKL. The CDR3 length is 16 residues.

This clone has just a few counts. This chain uses TRBV20-1 with TRBJ2-3; TRBD2 might be the D (5 bases). Germline V gene lookup returns CDR1 DFQATT and CDR2 SNEGSKA (reference sequence). The V gene lost 3 bases and the J gene lost 4 bases, with 17 bases spanning the gap. This CDR3 spans 15 amino acids. The CDR3 loop reads CSASHLASYSDTQYF. The CDR3 bases are TGCAGTGCTAGTCATTTGGCTAGCTATTCAGATACGCAGTATTTT.

The chain carries TRBV7-3 and TRBJ2-1; 7 bases line up with TRBD1. Trimming took 4 bases from V and 2 from J; bases not matched to a gene: 5. The germline V gene encodes CDR1 SGHTA and CDR2 FQGTGA. This CDR3 contains 15 residues. CDR3 sequence: CASSSGQETYNEQFF. The CDR3 DNA follows: TGTGCCAGCAGCTCCGGACAGGAGACCTACAATGAGCAGTTCTTC.

The chain uses TRBV13 and TRBJ2-7; 8 positions match TRBD2. Germline trimming cut 1 base from V and 5 bases from J; bases unmatched to any gene: 10. Germline V lookup: CDR1 PRHDT, CDR2 FYEKMQ (reference sequence). The CDR3 length is 16 residues. The CDR3 reads CASSLAPGGGQDEQYF. DNA for the CDR3: TGTGCCAGCAGCTTAGCCCCCGGGGGGGGGCAGGACGAGCAGTACTTC. Full variable domain (remainder filled in from reference TRBV13 and TRBJ2-7): AAGVIQSPRHLIKEKRETATLKCYPIPRHDTVYWYQQGPGQDPQFLISFYEKMQSDKGSIPDRFSAQQFSDYHSELNMSSLELGDSALYFCASSLAPGGGQDEQYFGPGTRLTVT.

This chain links TRBV7-3 with TRBJ2-2; TRBD1 matches 9 bases. This CDR3 is 16 amino acids long. V was clipped by 6 bases and J by 5 bases; unmatched bases: 10. CDR1 is SGHTA, CDR2 FQGTGA, per germline. The CDR3 spells CASSLPTGGSTGELFF. The CDR3 nucleotides are TGTGCCAGCAGTTTACCGACAGGGGGATCAACCGGGGAGCTGTTTTTT.

This clone was counted only a few times. The V and J genes are TRBV5-1 and TRBJ1-2; 7 nucleotides align to TRBD1. The CDR3 runs 14 residues. CDR1 is SGHRS and CDR2 is YFSETQ in the germline V gene. Trimming took 4 bases from V and 10 from J; bases not matched to a gene: 13. The CDR3 protein is CASSLSGTDVDYTF. Written as DNA, the CDR3 is TGCGCCAGCAGCCTGTCGGGGACAGATGTTGACTACACCTTC. The full variable domain, its missing parts supplied by reference TRBV5-1 and TRBJ1-2, is KAGVTQTPRYLIKTRGQQVTLSCSPISGHRSVSWYQQTPGQGLQFLFEYFSETQRNKGNFPGRFSGRQFSNSRSEMNVSTLELGDSALYLCASSLSGTDVDYTFGSGTRLTVV.

This clone has just one count. V gene TRBV28 combines with J gene TRBJ2-3; tentatively, D is TRBD1 (6 bases). The CDR3 loop spans 16 amino acids. V dropped 6 bases and J dropped 1 base, with 17 bases sitting between them. Germline CDR1 is MDHEN and CDR2 is SYDVKM. CDR3 nucleotides: TGTGCCAGCAGCCTCTCGACAGGATATGGCACAGATACGCAGTATTTT. It encodes CASSLSTGYGTDTQYF.

This chain uses TRBV2 with TRBJ1-3, with TRBD1 as a possible D gene (6 bases). The V gene's germline CDR1 is SNHLY and CDR2 FYNNEI. V was clipped by 5 bases and J by 1 base, with 12 bases between them. The CDR3 has 15 amino acids. The DNA for the CDR3 is TGTGCCAGCAGTAAGGACAGCTTATCTGGAAACACCATATATTTT. This codes for CASSKDSLSGNTIYF. The full variable domain, in which reference TRBV2 and TRBJ1-3 provide the parts outside the CDR3, is EPEVTQTPSHQVTQMGQEVILRCVPISNHLYFYWYRQILGQKVEFLVSFYNNEISEKSEIFDDQFSVERPDGSNFTLKIRSTKLEDSAMYFCASSKDSLSGNTIYFGEGSWLTVV.

V usage is TRBV5-1 and J usage is TRBJ2-1, with TRBD1 matching 11 bases. The V and J ends lost 3 bases and 9 bases, in that order; junction bases with no gene match: 5. This CDR3 spans 14 amino acids. Germline-derived CDR1 and CDR2 are SGHRS and YFSETQ. The CDR3 protein is CASSWGQGVGEQFF. The CDR3 bases are TGCGCCAGCAGCTGGGGACAGGGGGTGGGTGAGCAGTTCTTC.

The chain's CDR3 is CAWTTLQSTYSPLHF. The CDR3 region has the DNA TGTGCCTGGACCACCTTACAGAGCACCTATTCACCCCTCCACTTT. V gene TRBV30 combines with J gene TRBJ1-6, with no clear D. Deletions cut 4 bases from V and 8 bases from J, with 18 bases between. CDR3 length: 15 residues. CDR1 and CDR2 (germline): GTSNPN, SVGIG (reference sequence).

This sequence joins TRBV6-4 and TRBJ1-3, with 7 bases that match TRBD1. The V gene end was trimmed by 7 bases and the J gene end by 3 bases; junction bases not matched to a gene: 12. CDR1 MRHNA and CDR2 SNTAGT come from the germline V gene. This CDR3 is 16 amino acids long. CDR3 sequence reads: CASNGQVLFFGNTIYF. The CDR3 DNA is TGTGCCAGCAATGGACAGGTCTTGTTCTTTGGAAACACCATATATTTT.

The rearrangement links TRBV10-1 to TRBJ2-7; unclear D gene. CDR1 and CDR2 (germline): WNHNN, SYGVQD (reference sequence). The CDR3 covers 11 residues. The germline V and J ends were trimmed by 10 bases and 5 bases, with 12 bases remaining between them. The CDR3 loop reads CATSRSDEQYV. The CDR3 DNA is TGCGCCACCTCCAGGTCGGACGAGCAGTACGTC.

The gene calls are TRBV7-3 and TRBJ2-7; no firm D call. The CDR3 contains 13 residues. Trimming left V 5 bases short and J 2 bases short, with 10 bases between. Germline CDR1 SGHTA, CDR2 FQGTGA. The CDR3 DNA sequence: TGTGCCAGCAGCCCCGAGGAGCCCTACGAGCAGTACGTC. Translation gives CASSPEEPYEQYV.

This chain links TRBV10-2 with TRBJ2-5; D is unclear. Germline CDR1 reads WSHSY; CDR2 reads SAAADI. This CDR3 comprises 14 residues. V was shortened by 3 bases and J by 2 bases, with 10 bases between the two germline ends. The CDR3 sequence is CASSDPGAQETQYF. The CDR3 coding sequence is TGCGCCAGCAGTGACCCGGGTGCTCAAGAGACCCAGTACTTC.

This clone was observed a few times. The CDR3 nucleotides read TGTGCCAGCAGCTTGGACATAACCGGGGAGCTGTTTTTT. This translates into CASSLDITGELFF. The rearrangement joins TRBV5-6 to TRBJ2-2; D unclear. This CDR3 contains 13 residues. From germline, CDR1 is SGHDT and CDR2 YYEEEE. Trimming took off 0 bases at V and 5 bases at J, with 5 bases between the two ends.

The rearrangement uses TRBV5-1 and TRBJ2-1; 10 positions match TRBD2. The trim removed 3 bases at V and 4 bases at J, leaving 7 bases unmatched. Germline V gene sequence: CDR1 SGHRS, CDR2 YFSETQ. The CDR3 spans 16 residues. CDR3 protein: CASSSLPAGGYNEQFF. The CDR3 DNA reads TGCGCCAGCAGCTCCCTCCCAGCGGGGGGGTACAATGAGCAGTTCTTC.

The CDR3 DNA sequence: TGTGCTAGTGGTTTAGATGGACTGGCGGGGGGAGGAGAGACCCAGTACTTC. Translating gives CASGLDGLAGGGETQYF. The chain recombines TRBV12-5 with TRBJ2-5, with 8 bases matching TRBD2. V was clipped by 3 bases and J by 4 bases; unmatched bases: 13. CDR1 is LGHNT, CDR2 FRNRAP, per germline. The CDR3 loop spans 17 amino acids.